The entry below gives a single T cell receptor beta chain sequence along with its context. V shed 3 bases and J shed 0 bases, with 10 bases lying between them. This CDR3 is built from 15 residues. Germline CDR1 LGHNT, CDR2 FRNRAP. This record belongs to a study of T cell changes during pregnancy in multiple sclerosis. Profiled with immunoSEQ multiplex PCR; TCRdb holds only in-frame clones, not every one. The sample holds roughly 53,000 clones; more than 75% are singletons and the top ten take less than 4%. This TCR was recovered from a female donor with multiple sclerosis, enrolled in a pregnancy study. The specimen was CD8+ T cells from peripheral blood mononuclear cells, collected before pregnancy. The chain has TRBV12-5 and TRBJ2-3; unclear D gene. The CDR3 DNA sequence: TGTGCTAGTGGTTTCGGTTCGTCGAGCACAGATACGCAGTATTTT. As protein: CASGFGSSSTDTQYF.